The clone carrying this T cell receptor (beta chain) was detected a few times. No antigen is known for it. V lost 4 bases and J 14 bases, leaving 20 bases between the germline ends. There are 12 residues in the CDR3. The germline V gene encodes CDR1 SQVTM and CDR2 ANQGSEA. These data belong to a study of cytomegalovirus exposure and HLA in healthy donors. General study points: In a later analysis, the majority of CMV-associated beta chains seemingly showed HLA restriction. Researchers reported in a later analysis that a missense DCLRE1C variant was tied to TCR beta V- and J-gene trimming. Sequences of the TCR beta chain were said to predict the HLA-A and HLA-B alleles of most subjects accurately.

Primers included in the PCR were 60 Vbeta and 13 Jbeta primers. Sequencing was performed with immunoSEQ multiplex PCR; in TCRdb, only in-frame clones are kept and a portion is missing. The table records more than 80,000 clones, approximately 86% of them present only once. This chain links TRBV29-1 with TRBJ2-5; no definite D call. The source material was PBMCs. This TCR derives from a man aged 25-45 years in good health and CMV-seropositive. The CDR3 sequence is CSVVLNVGPGYF. The CDR3, as DNA: TGCAGCGTTGTGTTAAATGTCGGCCCAGGTTACTTC.